This TCR beta chain emerged from a study of breast tumors, draining lymph nodes, adjacent tissues. Study-level results: Data fit most tumor T cells coming from lymph node, expanding in tumor. Data only fit, rather than demonstrated, lymph node origin of most tumor T cells.

Per the germline V gene, CDR1 is MNHEY and CDR2 is SVGAGI. This CDR3 is built from 17 residues. J lost 6 bases, V lost 5 bases, and 9 bases had no gene match. The lymph nodes were axillary draining lymph nodes from breast cancer patients. TCRdb re-derived calls from the multiplex PCR reads in MiXCR, one entry per CDR3 protein. The table lists 290,000 or so distinct CDR3 sequences, around 30% of them singletons. Regarding this clonotype: Its antigen is not identified. A much larger clone lies a single base off, so this may be a read error.

Sequencing was carried out using axillary lymph node tissue. The gene calls are TRBV6-5 and TRBJ2-1; 14 nucleotides match TRBD2. This TCR derives from a female donor with breast cancer. Some clones in this sample may be carry-over from other donors' samples. CDR3: CASSHTRTSGRSNEQFF. DNA of the CDR3: TGTGCCAGCAGTCACACCAGGACTAGCGGGAGGTCCAATGAGCAGTTCTTC.